Following are 18 T cell receptor beta chains from one sample sequenced in a study of PD-1 blockade in classical Hodgkin lymphoma. Each and every patient relapsed after autologous stem cell transplantation, and patients got differing brentuximab vedotin exposure. Sequencing was performed with immunoSEQ multiplex PCR; in TCRdb, only in-frame clones are kept and a portion is missing. The table shows about 19,000 clones, with approximately 84% occurring only once. Sequencing used peripheral blood mononuclear cells (PBMCs), obtained at baseline. The receptors come from a human donor with classical Hodgkin lymphoma.

The chain carries TRBV28 and TRBJ2-3; TRBD2 matches 8 bases. There are 15 residues in the CDR3. The germline CDR1 and CDR2 sequences are MDHEN and SYDVKM. The ends lost 1 base at V and 3 bases at J; junction bases unmatched: 3. The CDR3 region is CASSLYSGGTDTQYF. In nucleotides, the CDR3 is TGTGCCAGCAGTTTATACAGCGGGGGAACAGATACGCAGTATTTT.

This chain joins TRBV9 and TRBJ1-1; D unresolved. Germline CDR1 and CDR2: SGDLS and YYNGEE. V lost 3 bases and J 0 bases, leaving 15 bases between the germline ends. The CDR3 is made up of 16 amino acids. The CDR3 region has the DNA TGTGCCAGCAGCGCATCACAGAAGATCGTGAACACTGAAGCTTTCTTT. Encoded protein: CASSASQKIVNTEAFF.

J is TRBJ1-1 and V is TRBV4-1, with TRBD1 matching 9 bases. This CDR3 region has 14 residues. Germline CDR1 and CDR2: MGHRA and YSYEKL. The V segment lost 4 bases and the J segment 7 bases; nucleotides outside the gene matches: 7. The CDR3 loop reads CASSPRTGEFEAFF. The CDR3 nucleotides are TGCGCCAGCAGCCCCCGGACAGGGGAATTTGAAGCTTTCTTT.

This chain connects TRBV6-6 to TRBJ2-7; no firm D call. The V gene's germline CDR1 is MNHNY and CDR2 SVGAGI (reference sequence). With 0 bases removed from V and 7 bases from J, the gap between germline ends came to 19 bases. This CDR3 spans 16 amino acids. For the CDR3, the DNA is TGTGCCAGCAGTTACTCGGTAGGCAGGCCGGCGGAAGAGCAGTACTTC. Amino acid sequence: CASSYSVGRPAEEQYF.

This clone occurred a few times. The chain carries TRBV19 and TRBJ1-1; the D gene is possibly TRBD1 (6 bases). Germline-derived CDR1 and CDR2 are LNHDA and SQIVND (reference sequence). The CDR3 sequence is 13 residues long. The V and J ends lost 1 base and 7 bases respectively, with 10 bases between them. The CDR3: CASSIVQDSEAFF. CDR3 coding DNA: TGTGCCAGTAGTATAGTTCAGGACAGTGAAGCTTTCTTT.

V and J are TRBV6-4 and TRBJ2-2, with D unclear. The CDR3 has 14 residues. Germline CDR1 reads MRHNA; CDR2 reads SNTAGT. Trimming shortened V by 4 bases and J by 0 bases, and 6 bases separated the two germline ends. CDR3 bases: TGTGCCAGCAGTGGGCAGGCGAACACCGGGGAGCTGTTTTTT. It codes for CASSGQANTGELFF.

The V gene is TRBV10-3, the J gene TRBJ1-1; D call uncertain. Germline CDR1 and CDR2: ENHRY and SYGVKD. The CDR3 totals 12 residues. V was trimmed by 3 bases and J by 1 base, leaving 3 bases between them. CDR3: CAISDGNTEAFF. The CDR3 DNA reads TGTGCCATCAGTGACGGGAACACTGAAGCTTTCTTT.

J is TRBJ2-7 and V is TRBV7-8, with D uncertain. Trimming removed 8 bases from V and 1 base from J, with 15 bases in between. Germline CDR1 and CDR2: SGHVS and FQNEAQ. The CDR3 is 14 residues long. The CDR3 here is CASFSGKTSYEQYF. Here the CDR3 DNA reads TGTGCCAGCTTTTCTGGCAAGACTTCCTACGAGCAGTACTTC.

This chain uses TRBV29-1 with TRBJ1-1; D unclear. Between the trimmed V and J ends, which lost 6 bases and 1 base, there was a span of 12 bases. The CDR3 length is 13 residues. CDR1 SQVTM and CDR2 ANQGSEA come from the germline V gene. The CDR3 loop reads CSVRTDQNTEAFF. In DNA, the CDR3 is TGCAGCGTGAGGACGGACCAGAACACTGAAGCTTTCTTT.

The chain recombines TRBV7-8 with TRBJ1-4; D may be TRBD1 (5 bases). The germline V and J ends were trimmed by 0 bases and 7 bases, with 18 bases remaining between them. The CDR3 covers 17 residues. Germline assignment: CDR1 SGHVS and CDR2 FQNEAQ. The CDR3 spells CASSLAGRAPGGEKLFF. The CDR3 DNA reads TGTGCCAGCAGCTTAGCTGGCCGGGCTCCGGGGGGTGAAAAACTGTTTTTT.

The V and J genes are TRBV4-1 and TRBJ2-7; weak D call: TRBD1 (5 bases). Trimming left V 2 bases short and J 3 bases short, with 8 bases between. This CDR3 has 13 residues. Germline V gives CDR1 MGHRA, CDR2 YSYEKL. The CDR3: CASSQITGYEQYF. The CDR3 DNA reads TGCGCCAGCAGCCAAATTACAGGCTACGAGCAGTACTTC.

This sequence joins TRBV2 and TRBJ1-1, with unresolved D. The CDR3 has 14 amino acids. Germline V gene lookup returns CDR1 SNHLY and CDR2 FYNNEI. The germline V and J ends were trimmed by 6 bases and 1 base, with 12 bases remaining between them. The CDR3 loop reads CASRTGPGNTEAFF. The CDR3 bases are TGTGCCAGCAGGACTGGGCCCGGGAACACTGAAGCTTTCTTT. Full variable domain (rest looked up from reference TRBV2 and TRBJ1-1): EPEVTQTPSHQVTQMGQEVILRCVPISNHLYFYWYRQILGQKVEFLVSFYNNEISEKSEIFDDQFSVERPDGSNFTLKIRSTKLEDSAMYFCASRTGPGNTEAFFGQGTRLTVV.

The gene calls are TRBV19 and TRBJ2-1; possible D gene TRBD2, 6 bases. Per the germline V gene, CDR1 is LNHDA and CDR2 is SQIVND (reference sequence). V was clipped by 6 bases and J by 3 bases, with 15 bases between them. The CDR3 is 15 residues long. CDR3 residues: CASRGGVSNYNEQFF. The CDR3 nucleotides read TGTGCCAGTAGGGGAGGCGTTTCCAACTACAATGAGCAGTTCTTC.

This clone was picked up one time. This rearrangement joins TRBV7-9 to TRBJ2-1, with 10 positions matching TRBD2. The germline V gene encodes CDR1 SEHNR and CDR2 FQNEAQ (reference sequence). The CDR3 spans 18 residues. The ends lost 1 base at V and 5 bases at J; junction bases unmatched: 11. As DNA, the CDR3 is TGTGCCAGCAGCTTAGGTCGGGCAAGCGGGGGGGTTCACAATGAGCAGTTCTTC. Its protein product is CASSLGRASGGVHNEQFF. Full variable domain (rest looked up from reference TRBV7-9 and TRBJ2-1): DTGVSQNPRHKITKRGQNVTFRCDPISEHNRLYWYRQTLGQGPEFLTYFQNEAQLEKSRLLSDRFSAERPKGSFSTLEIQRTEQGDSAMYLCASSLGRASGGVHNEQFFGPGTRLTVL.

This clone has a handful of counts. This chain joins TRBV6-5 and TRBJ2-2, with D tentatively TRBD1 (6 bases). Trimming shortened V by 4 bases and J by 0 bases, and 9 bases separated the two germline ends. The CDR3 runs to 15 residues. Germline CDR1 reads MNHEY; CDR2 reads SVGAGI. This chain's CDR3 is CASSSDRTNTGELFF. The CDR3 bases are TGTGCCAGCAGTTCGGACAGAACGAACACCGGGGAGCTGTTTTTT.

The gene calls are TRBV6-5 and TRBJ1-5; D is ambiguous. The CDR3 is 15 amino acids. V was clipped by 4 bases and J by 7 bases, with 17 bases between them. Looked up from germline, CDR1 is MNHEY and CDR2 is SVGAGI. CDR3 coding DNA: TGTGCCAGCAGTTCTCTTCCGGCCTTTGGCCAGCCCCAGCATTTT. Amino acid sequence: CASSSLPAFGQPQHF.

The chain is built from TRBV7-2 and TRBJ2-7; D remains unclear. The V end was cut by 2 bases, the J end by 0 bases, with 11 bases between. The CDR3 totals 15 residues. Germline values: CDR1 SGHTA, CDR2 FQGNSA. CDR3 sequence: CASSLRAESSYEQYF. The CDR3 DNA sequence: TGTGCCAGCAGCTTAAGAGCAGAGAGCTCCTACGAGCAGTACTTC. Supplemented by reference TRBV7-2 and TRBJ2-7, the full variable domain reads GAGVSQSPSNKVTEKGKDVELRCDPISGHTALYWYRQSLGQGLEFLIYFQGNSAPDKSGLPSDRFSAERTGGSVSTLTIQRTQQEDSAVYLCASSLRAESSYEQYFGPGTRLTVT.

This chain connects TRBV11-2 to TRBJ2-3; TRBD2 agrees at 14 bases. From germline, CDR1 is SGHAT and CDR2 FQNNGV. Trimming removed 4 bases from V and 2 bases from J; junction bases left unmatched: 2. The CDR3 covers 16 residues. In DNA, the CDR3 is TGTGCCAGCAGCTGGGGACTAGCGGGGGACACAGATACGCAGTATTTT. Amino acid sequence: CASSWGLAGDTDTQYF.